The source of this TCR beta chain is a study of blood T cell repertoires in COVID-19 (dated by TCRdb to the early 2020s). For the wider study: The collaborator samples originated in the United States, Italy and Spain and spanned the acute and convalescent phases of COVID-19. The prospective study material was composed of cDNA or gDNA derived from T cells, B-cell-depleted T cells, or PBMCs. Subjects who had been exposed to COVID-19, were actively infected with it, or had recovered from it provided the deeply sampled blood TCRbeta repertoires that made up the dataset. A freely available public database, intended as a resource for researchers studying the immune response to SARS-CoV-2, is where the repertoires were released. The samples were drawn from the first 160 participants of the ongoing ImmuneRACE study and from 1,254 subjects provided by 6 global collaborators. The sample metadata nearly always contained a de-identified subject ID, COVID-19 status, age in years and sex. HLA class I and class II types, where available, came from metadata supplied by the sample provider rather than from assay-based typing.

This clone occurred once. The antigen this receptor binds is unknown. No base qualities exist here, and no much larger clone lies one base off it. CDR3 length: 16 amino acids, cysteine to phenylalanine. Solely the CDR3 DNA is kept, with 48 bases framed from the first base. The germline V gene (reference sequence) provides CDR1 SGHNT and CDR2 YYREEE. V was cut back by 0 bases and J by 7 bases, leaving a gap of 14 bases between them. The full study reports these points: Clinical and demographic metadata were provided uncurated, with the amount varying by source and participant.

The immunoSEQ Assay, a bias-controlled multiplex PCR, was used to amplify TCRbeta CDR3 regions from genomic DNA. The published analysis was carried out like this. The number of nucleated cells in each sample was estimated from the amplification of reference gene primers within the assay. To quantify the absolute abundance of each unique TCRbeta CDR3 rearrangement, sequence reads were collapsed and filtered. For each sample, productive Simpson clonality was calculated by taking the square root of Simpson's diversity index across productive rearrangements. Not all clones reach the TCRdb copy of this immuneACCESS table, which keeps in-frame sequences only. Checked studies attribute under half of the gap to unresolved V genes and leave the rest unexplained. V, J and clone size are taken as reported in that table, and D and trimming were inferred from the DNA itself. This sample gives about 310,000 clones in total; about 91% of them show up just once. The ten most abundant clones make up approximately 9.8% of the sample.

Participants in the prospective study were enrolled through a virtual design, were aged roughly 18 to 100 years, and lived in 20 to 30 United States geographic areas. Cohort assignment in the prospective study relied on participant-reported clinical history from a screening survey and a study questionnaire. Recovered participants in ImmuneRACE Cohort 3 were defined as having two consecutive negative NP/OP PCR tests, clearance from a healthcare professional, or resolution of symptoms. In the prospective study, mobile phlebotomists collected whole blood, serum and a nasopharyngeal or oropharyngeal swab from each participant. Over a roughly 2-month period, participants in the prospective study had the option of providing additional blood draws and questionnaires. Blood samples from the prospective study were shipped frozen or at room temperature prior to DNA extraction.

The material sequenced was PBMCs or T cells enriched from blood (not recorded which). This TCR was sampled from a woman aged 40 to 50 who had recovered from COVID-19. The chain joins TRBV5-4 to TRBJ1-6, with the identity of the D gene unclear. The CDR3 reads CASSLGGSTRNSPLHF. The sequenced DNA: TGTGCCAGCAGCTTGGGGGGATCCACTAGGAATTCACCCCTCCACTTT. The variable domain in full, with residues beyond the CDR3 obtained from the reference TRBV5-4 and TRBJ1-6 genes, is ETGVTQSPTHLIKTRGQQVTLRCSSQSGHNTVSWYQQALGQGPQFIFQYYREEENGRGNFPPRFSGLQFPNYSSELNVNALELDDSALYLCASSLGGSTRNSPLHFGNGTRLTVT.